Following are 5 T cell receptor beta chains from one sample sequenced in a study of blood T cell repertoires in COVID-19. Only in-frame clones appear in the TCRdb table, and some are missing; sequencing was by immunoSEQ multiplex PCR. The repertoire consists of 100,000 to 150,000 clones, with around 81% occurring once and the leading ten covering approximately 17%. Sequencing was performed on peripheral blood. The receptors shown here come from a man aged 30 to 45 with COVID-19, enrolled during active disease.

V is TRBV18 and J is TRBJ2-1, with D perhaps matching TRBD2 (5 bases). Trimming cost V 6 bases and J 5 bases, with 14 bases left between them. The CDR3 has 14 amino acids. Germline assignment: CDR1 KGHSH and CDR2 LQKENI. The CDR3 is CASSSAGADNEQFF. The DNA of the CDR3 is TGTGCCAGCTCGTCGGCGGGCGCGGACAATGAGCAGTTCTTC.

The rearrangement uses TRBV19 and TRBJ2-2; D is unclear. CDR3 length: 14 residues. Trimming removed 6 bases from V and 1 base from J, with 9 bases in between. Germline CDR1 is LNHDA and CDR2 is SQIVND (reference sequence). This CDR3 reads CASRKELNTGELFF. CDR3 nucleotide sequence: TGTGCCAGTAGAAAAGAACTGAACACCGGGGAGCTGTTTTTT.

The gene calls are TRBV3-1 (or the pseudogene TRBV3-2) and TRBJ2-7, with 8 nucleotides matching TRBD2. The length of the CDR3 is 14 residues. V gave up 10 bases and J gave up 6 bases; unmatched junction bases: 14. In germline, CDR1 is LGHDT, CDR2 YNNKEL (reference sequence). CDR3 loop: CATSSQAGASEQYF. The CDR3 DNA follows: TGTGCCACCTCCTCCCAAGCGGGAGCGTCCGAGCAGTACTTC.

This clone appeared once. The gene calls are TRBV10-3 and TRBJ2-2; 9 bases agree with TRBD2. Germline loops: CDR1 ENHRY, CDR2 SYGVKD. V lost 7 bases, J lost 3 bases, and 3 bases stayed unmatched. The CDR3 is 14 residues long. CDR3 coding DNA: TGTGCCATCAATCCTAGCGGGGACACCGGGGAGCTGTTTTTT. Protein: CAINPSGDTGELFF.

The rearrangement uses TRBV30 and TRBJ2-1; 8 bases line up with TRBD2. The germline gives CDR1 GTSNPN, CDR2 SVGIG (reference sequence). This CDR3 comprises 15 residues. Losses at the gene ends were 2 bases for V and 7 bases for J; bases not matched to a gene: 10. The CDR3 nucleotides read TGTGCCTGGAGTAGGCGGACTAGCTTAGCAAATGAGCAGTTCTTC. Translating gives CAWSRRTSLANEQFF.